This entry lists 20 T cell receptor beta chains sequenced from one sample in a study of pediatric ulcerative colitis. The data were produced by immunoSEQ multiplex PCR, yet TCRdb's version contains in-frame clones alone and is incomplete. The sample holds about 5,200 clones, roughly 87% seen once. Sequencing used blood. The receptors were sampled from a boy younger than 18 with mild ulcerative colitis.

The CDR3 sequence is CASSPTEFYGYTF. CDR3 nucleotide sequence: TGTGCCAGCAGCCCGACAGAGTTCTATGGCTACACCTTC. This chain uses TRBV9 with TRBJ1-2; maybe TRBD1 (5 bases). V was pared by 4 bases and J by 4 bases, with 11 bases between. The CDR3 is 13 amino acids. From germline, CDR1 is SGDLS and CDR2 YYNGEE.

V is TRBV18 and J is TRBJ2-5; weak D call: TRBD2 (5 bases). V was clipped by 3 bases and J by 2 bases, with 13 bases between them. This CDR3 is built from 15 residues. Germline CDR1 reads KGHSH; CDR2 reads LQKENI. The CDR3 nucleotides are TGTGCCAGCTCACCTAGAGGGTTAGGTCAAGAGACCCAGTACTTC. Protein: CASSPRGLGQETQYF. Looking up the rest from reference TRBV18 and TRBJ2-5 gives the full variable domain: NAGVMQNPRHLVRRRGQEARLRCSPMKGHSHVYWYRQLPEEGLKFMVYLQKENIIDESGMPKERFSAEFPKEGPSILRIQQVVRGDSAAYFCASSPRGLGQETQYFGPGTRLLVL.

The chain carries TRBV5-4 and TRBJ1-3; weak D call: TRBD1 (6 bases). The CDR3 is 18 amino acids. V lost 0 bases and J lost 0, with 16 bases in between. Germline CDR1 and CDR2: SGHNT and YYREEE (reference sequence). The CDR3 spells CASSLEGVPSLSGNTIYF. The CDR3 DNA follows: TGTGCCAGCAGCTTGGAGGGGGTCCCCTCTCTCTCTGGAAACACCATATATTTT.

The chain is built from TRBV11-3 and TRBJ2-1, with TRBD2 matching over 8 bases. The length of the CDR3 is 19 residues. Unmatched junction bases numbered 19, after V lost 0 bases and J lost 9 bases. Germline assignment: CDR1 SGHNT and CDR2 YENEEA. The CDR3 protein is CASSLEGYGAGGPSGEQFF. In nucleotides, the CDR3 is TGTGCCAGCAGCTTAGAAGGGTATGGGGCGGGAGGACCATCGGGTGAGCAGTTCTTC.

The chain links TRBV7-8 to TRBJ1-2; D perhaps matches TRBD1 (6 bases). Trimming removed 4 bases from V and 2 bases from J, with 20 bases in between. Germline CDR1 reads SGHVS; CDR2 reads FQNEAQ. The CDR3 is 17 amino acids. CDR3 loop: CASSWGQSRGLNYGYTF. As DNA, the CDR3 is TGTGCCAGCAGCTGGGGGCAAAGTCGGGGTCTAAACTATGGCTACACCTTC.

CDR3 sequence: CATSRVGRLAGVGGTDTQYF. CDR3 DNA sequence: TGTGCCACCAGCAGAGTCGGTCGGCTAGCGGGAGTGGGGGGCACAGATACGCAGTATTTT. V usage is TRBV15 and J usage is TRBJ2-3, with 10 bases identical to TRBD2. From germline, CDR1 is LNHNV and CDR2 YYDKDF (reference sequence). V was clipped by 1 base and J by 1 base; unmatched bases: 14. CDR3 size: 20 residues. The variable domain in full, with the rest retrieved from reference TRBV15 and TRBJ2-3, is DAMVIQNPRYQVTQFGKPVTLSCSQTLNHNVMYWYQQKSSQAPKLLFHYYDKDFNNEADTPDNFQSRRPNTSFCFLDIRSPGLGDTAMYLCATSRVGRLAGVGGTDTQYFGPGTRLTVL.

V gene TRBV7-9 combines with J gene TRBJ2-3, with 8 bases lining up with TRBD2. This CDR3 region has 14 residues. V shed 4 bases, J shed 6 bases, and the junction held 6 bases outside the gene matches. The germline CDR1 and CDR2 sequences are SEHNR and FQNEAQ (reference sequence). CDR3 sequence (DNA): TGTGCCAGCAGCTCGTTAGCGGGGCCTGATACGCAGTATTTT. Translating gives CASSSLAGPDTQYF. Complete variable domain (other parts from reference TRBV7-9 and TRBJ2-3): DTGVSQNPRHKITKRGQNVTFRCDPISEHNRLYWYRQTLGQGPEFLTYFQNEAQLEKSRLLSDRFSAERPKGSFSTLEIQRTEQGDSAMYLCASSSLAGPDTQYFGPGTRLTVL.

This rearrangement joins TRBV6-1 to TRBJ2-1, with TRBD2 as a possible D gene (5 bases). The CDR3 loop spans 16 amino acids. Deletions cut 4 bases from V and 5 bases from J, with 18 bases between. Germline V gene data show CDR1 as MNHNS and CDR2 as SASEGT. The CDR3 spells CASSGLATVYHNEQFF. The CDR3 nucleotides read TGTGCCAGCAGTGGGCTAGCAACCGTTTATCACAATGAGCAGTTCTTC.

CDR3 coding DNA: TGTGCCAGTAGTATCCTCTCTCGAGGGGTGAACACTGAAGCTTTCTTT. Translated, it gives CASSILSRGVNTEAFF. This rearrangement joins TRBV19 to TRBJ1-1; possibly TRBD1 for D (5 bases). Germline loops: CDR1 LNHDA, CDR2 SQIVND (reference sequence). The CDR3 spans 16 residues. V lost 3 bases to trimming and J lost 0 bases, with 14 bases between them.

The chain joins TRBV19 to TRBJ1-5; 9 bases are a match to TRBD1. V trimming: 7 bases; J trimming: 0 bases; junction bases outside the gene matches: 13. This CDR3 spans 18 amino acids. CDR1 is LNHDA, CDR2 SQIVND, per germline (reference sequence). CDR3 region: CASKGQGGVSISNQPQHF. DNA for the CDR3: TGTGCCAGTAAGGGACAGGGTGGGGTTTCGATTAGCAATCAGCCCCAGCATTTT.

A note on this clone: The sample contains more than one DNA sequence encoding this CDR3. This rearrangement joins TRBV5-1 to TRBJ1-2; D gene ambiguous. The CDR3 runs 13 residues. Germline V lookup: CDR1 SGHRS, CDR2 YFSETQ. V dropped 0 bases and J dropped 0 bases, with 3 bases sitting between them. The CDR3 loop reads CASSLGANYGYTF. CDR3 DNA sequence: TGCGCCAGCAGCTTGGGAGCTAACTATGGCTACACCTTC.

The chain combines TRBV6-5 with TRBJ2-2; no clear D. This CDR3 spans 12 amino acids. V lost 1 base and J 7 bases, leaving 4 bases between the germline ends. The V gene's germline CDR1 is MNHEY and CDR2 SVGAGI. The CDR3 protein is CASSYLDGELFF. Written as DNA, the CDR3 is TGTGCCAGCAGTTACTTAGACGGGGAGCTGTTTTTT.

The chain employs TRBV7-2 and TRBJ2-4, with TRBD2 identical over 7 bases. Germline V gene data show CDR1 as SGHTA and CDR2 as FQGNSA. This CDR3 contains 17 residues. V was clipped by 1 base and J by 0 bases; unmatched bases: 6. CDR3 nucleotides: TGTGCCAGCAGCTTAGGGGGCCTAGCGGCAGCCAAAAACATTCAGTACTTC. Its protein is CASSLGGLAAAKNIQYF.

CDR3 residues: CASSFKTTHEQYF. The CDR3 DNA is TGTGCCAGCAGCTTTAAGACTACCCACGAGCAGTACTTC. The chain couples TRBV13 to TRBJ2-7; possibly TRBD2 for D (5 bases). The V gene lost 3 bases and the J gene lost 5 bases, with 11 bases spanning the gap. Per the germline V gene, CDR1 is PRHDT and CDR2 is FYEKMQ (reference sequence). The CDR3 runs 13 residues.

V gene TRBV7-2 combines with J gene TRBJ1-4, with 7 bases matching TRBD1. After removal of 5 bases from V and 4 bases from J, the junction contained 7 bases not matched to a gene. Germline CDR1 and CDR2: SGHTA and FQGNSA. The CDR3 spans 15 residues. The CDR3 bases are TGTGCCAGCAGCGGCCAGACAGGGTTTAATGAAAAACTGTTTTTT. Translating gives CASSGQTGFNEKLFF.

This rearrangement joins TRBV6-8 to TRBJ1-5, with D possibly TRBD1 on 6 matching bases. Germline CDR1 reads MNHGY; CDR2 reads SAAAGT. Trimming removed 6 bases at V and 4 bases at J, with 16 bases between. The CDR3 length is 15 residues. The CDR3 DNA reads TGTGCCAGCAGCTCCGGGACAAGTAGAAATCAGCCCCAGCATTTT. Its protein is CASSSGTSRNQPQHF.

This clone showed up just once. This rearrangement joins TRBV14 to TRBJ2-1; perhaps TRBD2 as D (5 bases). The CDR3 spans 16 residues. Germline CDR1 SGHDN, CDR2 FVKESK. V was cut by 5 bases and J by 10 bases, with 24 bases left in between. CDR3 DNA sequence: TGTGCCAGCAGCACTCGACCCCTTCCTGAGGGATACGAGCAGTTCTTC. Translation gives CASSTRPLPEGYEQFF.

The chain has TRBV30 and TRBJ2-7, with 7 positions matching TRBD1. CDR1 GTSNPN and CDR2 SVGIG come from the germline V gene (reference sequence). CDR3 length: 20 amino acids. With 0 bases clipped from V and 3 bases from J, the junction kept 23 bases outside the gene matches. In nucleotides, the CDR3 is TGTGCCTGGAGTGTACTTTTCGGGCCATATCCGGGACAGTCGATCTACGAGCAGTACTTC. Protein: CAWSVLFGPYPGQSIYEQYF.

This clone was detected once. The chain is built from TRBV5-1 and TRBJ2-7; D not certain. CDR1 and CDR2 from the germline V gene are SGHRS and YFSETQ. Trimming stripped 4 bases from V and 0 bases from J, with 8 bases between. This CDR3 has 13 residues. The DNA of the CDR3 is TGCGCCAGCAGCCCAGGAAGCTCCTACGAGCAGTACTTC. Protein sequence: CASSPGSSYEQYF. Full variable domain (remainder filled in from reference TRBV5-1 and TRBJ2-7): KAGVTQTPRYLIKTRGQQVTLSCSPISGHRSVSWYQQTPGQGLQFLFEYFSETQRNKGNFPGRFSGRQFSNSRSEMNVSTLELGDSALYLCASSPGSSYEQYFGPGTRLTVT.

About this clone itself: Additional DNA sequences in this sample encode the identical CDR3. The rearrangement joins TRBV19 to TRBJ2-1; 11 bases line up with TRBD1. The CDR3 has 15 amino acids. The germline gives CDR1 LNHDA, CDR2 SQIVND (reference sequence). The V gene end was trimmed by 3 bases and the J gene end by 8 bases; junction bases not matched to a gene: 6. The CDR3 region is CASSISRTGGDEQFF. The CDR3 DNA sequence: TGTGCCAGTAGTATTTCCCGGACAGGGGGCGATGAGCAGTTCTTC.